One sample yielded the 19 T cell receptor beta chains listed below, sequenced in a study of blood T cell repertoires in COVID-19. Here immunoSEQ multiplex PCR was the method, and the copy in TCRdb shows in-frame clones only, minus some. The table has about 160,000 clones, about 86% seen once; the top ten hold less than 3.5%. Sequenced sample: peripheral blood. These TCRs come from a man in his 70s with acute or convalescent COVID-19.

The J gene is TRBJ2-5, the V gene TRBV6-5; D is possibly TRBD1 (6 bases). Trimming took off 7 bases at V and 6 bases at J, with 15 bases between the two ends. The CDR3 covers 13 residues. Germline V lookup: CDR1 MNHEY, CDR2 SVGAGI. CDR3 DNA: TGTGCCAGCAAAAGTGGGGGCAAGAAGACCCAGTACTTC. It is translated as CASKSGGKKTQYF.

V and J are TRBV6-2 or TRBV6-3 and TRBJ2-1; TRBD1 aligns across 10 bases. Germline V gene sequence: CDR1 MNHEY, CDR2 SVGEGT. This CDR3 is 17 amino acids long. Trimming removed 4 bases from V and 1 base from J; junction bases left unmatched: 7. The CDR3: CASSLGDRGGSYNEQFF. As DNA, the CDR3 is TGTGCCAGCAGTTTGGGGGACAGGGGAGGGTCCTACAATGAGCAGTTCTTC.

The chain combines TRBV6-1 with TRBJ2-7; D may be TRBD1 (5 bases). CDR1 MNHNS and CDR2 SASEGT come from the germline V gene. Trimming took off 2 bases at V and 7 bases at J, with 18 bases between the two ends. The CDR3 extends over 15 amino acids. CDR3 loop: CASSEQGGSGFEQYF. The CDR3 nucleotides are TGTGCCAGCAGTGAACAGGGCGGATCAGGGTTTGAGCAGTACTTC.

This sequence joins TRBV19 and TRBJ1-2; 11 nucleotides match TRBD1. The CDR3 is 15 residues long. J was trimmed by 4 bases and V by 5 bases; bases with no gene match: 6. Germline V gives CDR1 LNHDA, CDR2 SQIVND (reference sequence). In nucleotides, the CDR3 is TGTGCCAGTAGTGACGGACAGGGGGCATTCTATGGCTACACCTTC. Translated: CASSDGQGAFYGYTF.

This clone was recorded once. This rearrangement joins TRBV28 to TRBJ2-4; 11 bases are a match to TRBD1. Germline-derived CDR1 and CDR2 are MDHEN and SYDVKM. CDR3 length: 16 residues. V trimming: 6 bases; J trimming: 4 bases; junction bases outside the gene matches: 8. The CDR3 nucleotides read TGTGCCAGCAGCCCTTCGGGACAGGGGGGAAAAAACATTCAGTACTTC. Amino acids: CASSPSGQGGKNIQYF.

V and J are TRBV5-8 and TRBJ2-4; TRBD1 aligns across 9 bases. The CDR3 is 14 amino acids. The V gene's germline CDR1 is SGHTS and CDR2 YDEGEE. J was trimmed by 4 bases and V by 4 bases; bases with no gene match: 3. The CDR3 DNA follows: TGTGCCAGCAGCGTGACAGGGGGTAAAAACATTCAGTACTTC. It yields the protein CASSVTGGKNIQYF.

This chain uses TRBV10-2 with TRBJ2-7, with 7 bases lining up with TRBD1. The CDR3 runs 13 residues. Germline lookup yields CDR1 WSHSY and CDR2 SAAADI. The trim removed 2 bases at V and 8 bases at J, leaving 6 bases unmatched. The CDR3 DNA reads TGCGCCAGCAGTGAGAATACAGGGGCCAAGCAGTACTTC. Amino acids: CASSENTGAKQYF.

CDR3 coding DNA: TGTGCCACCAGTGGGGTCGGAGAGAACACCGGGGAGCTGTTTTTT. Its translation: CATSGVGENTGELFF. The genes are TRBV24-1 and TRBJ2-2; D ambiguous. The V gene's germline CDR1 is KGHDR and CDR2 SFDVKD. The ends were cut back, 5 bases at V and 1 base at J, with 10 bases in the middle. The CDR3 consists of 15 residues.

This clone was detected a few times. Other nucleotide sequences in the sample specify the same CDR3. The chain couples TRBV18 to TRBJ2-5; D is unresolved. This CDR3 has 14 amino acids. The germline V gene encodes CDR1 KGHSH and CDR2 LQKENI. V shed 1 base and J shed 2 bases, with 8 bases lying between them. The CDR3 region is CASSPRAEQETQYF. The CDR3 nucleotides are TGTGCCAGCTCACCACGGGCAGAACAAGAGACCCAGTACTTC.

The chain is built from TRBV5-4 and TRBJ1-1; a weak D match, TRBD1 (5 bases). This CDR3 is built from 15 residues. CDR1 and CDR2 (germline): SGHNT, YYREEE (reference sequence). Trimming took off 4 bases at V and 5 bases at J, with 18 bases between the two ends. The CDR3: CASSLGTGEKTEAFF. The CDR3 DNA is TGTGCCAGCAGCCTTGGGACGGGGGAGAAGACTGAAGCTTTCTTT.

The chain carries TRBV5-8 and TRBJ2-3; D is undetermined. CDR3 size: 11 residues. Per germline, CDR1 SGHTS and CDR2 YDEGEE. The germline V and J ends were trimmed by 4 bases and 3 bases, with 3 bases remaining between them. The CDR3 bases are TGTGCCAGCAGCCGTACAGATACGCAGTATTTT. Protein sequence: CASSRTDTQYF.

The chain links TRBV5-1 to TRBJ1-6; D remains ambiguous. This CDR3 comprises 15 residues. V shed 0 bases and J shed 4 bases, with 8 bases lying between them. Germline-derived CDR1 and CDR2 are SGHRS and YFSETQ. CDR3 region: CASSLAGSYNSPLHF. The CDR3 bases are TGCGCCAGCAGCTTGGCCGGGAGTTATAATTCACCCCTCCACTTT.

This clone was observed a handful of times. This chain joins TRBV2 and TRBJ2-7, with TRBD2 identical over 15 bases. The germline V gene has CDR1 SNHLY and CDR2 FYNNEI. The ends lost 7 bases at V and 2 bases at J; junction bases unmatched: 9. This CDR3 is built from 17 residues. CDR3 coding DNA: TGTGCCAGCATACCGGGACTAGCGGGAGGAAAAACCTACGAGCAGTACTTC. Its translation: CASIPGLAGGKTYEQYF. Full variable domain (remainder filled in from reference TRBV2 and TRBJ2-7): EPEVTQTPSHQVTQMGQEVILRCVPISNHLYFYWYRQILGQKVEFLVSFYNNEISEKSEIFDDQFSVERPDGSNFTLKIRSTKLEDSAMYFCASIPGLAGGKTYEQYFGPGTRLTVT.

This rearrangement joins TRBV28 to TRBJ1-5; TRBD1 might be the D (6 bases). With 3 bases removed from V and 6 bases from J, the gap between germline ends came to 15 bases. The CDR3 is 15 residues long. The germline V gene has CDR1 MDHEN and CDR2 SYDVKM. The CDR3, as DNA: TGTGCCAGCAGTTTCGGACAGCACAACCGTCAGCCCCAGCATTTT. Residues: CASSFGQHNRQPQHF.

As DNA, the CDR3 is TGTGCCAGTAGTAATAGCGGGAGTATCTCCGAGCAGTACTTC. It is translated as CASSNSGSISEQYF. The V call is TRBV19, the J call TRBJ2-7; 9 bases fit TRBD2. Germline lookup yields CDR1 LNHDA and CDR2 SQIVND (reference sequence). The CDR3 runs 14 residues. The ends lost 4 bases at V and 6 bases at J; junction bases unmatched: 7.

This clone has a handful of counts. The chain has TRBV14 and TRBJ2-5; 7 positions agree with TRBD1. CDR1 is SGHDN and CDR2 is FVKESK in the germline V gene. Trimming took 1 base from V and 7 from J; bases not matched to a gene: 9. The CDR3 extends over 15 amino acids. The CDR3 loop reads CASSQVRQGTGTQYF. CDR3 bases: TGTGCCAGCAGCCAAGTCAGACAGGGCACCGGGACCCAGTACTTC. The full variable domain, its missing parts supplied by reference TRBV14 and TRBJ2-5, is EAGVTQFPSHSVIEKGQTVTLRCDPISGHDNLYWYRRVMGKEIKFLLHFVKESKQDESGMPNNRFLAERTGGTYSTLKVQPAELEDSGVYFCASSQVRQGTGTQYFGPGTRLLVL.

V and J are TRBV18 and TRBJ2-3, with 10 nucleotides matching TRBD2. V lost 4 bases and J lost 0; bases outside the gene matches: 13. This CDR3 has 19 amino acids. CDR1 and CDR2 (germline): KGHSH, LQKENI. CDR3 nucleotides: TGTGCCAGCTCACGACGGCCACTAGCGGGGCCCTCTAGCACAGATACGCAGTATTTT. Protein: CASSRRPLAGPSSTDTQYF. Looking up the rest from reference TRBV18 and TRBJ2-3 gives the full variable domain: NAGVMQNPRHLVRRRGQEARLRCSPMKGHSHVYWYRQLPEEGLKFMVYLQKENIIDESGMPKERFSAEFPKEGPSILRIQQVVRGDSAAYFCASSRRPLAGPSSTDTQYFGPGTRLTVL.

The V and J genes are TRBV5-1 and TRBJ2-5, with 8 bases identical to TRBD1. The germline gives CDR1 SGHRS, CDR2 YFSETQ. This CDR3 comprises 15 residues. The J segment lost 4 bases and the V segment lost 5 bases, leaving 10 bases of the junction unmatched. The CDR3 spells CASRRSTGAAETQYF. Written as DNA, the CDR3 is TGCGCCAGCAGGAGGTCGACAGGGGCAGCAGAGACCCAGTACTTC.

To note about this clone: The junction departs from germline at one end; a sequencing error may be responsible. The V and J genes are TRBV5-1 and TRBJ2-5; the D gene is possibly TRBD1 (6 bases). This CDR3 has 13 residues. The germline CDR1 and CDR2 sequences are SGHRS and YFSETQ. CDR3 DNA: TGCGCCAGCAGTTTGGACAGCCTGGGGACCCAGTACTTC. Translating it yields CASSLDSLGTQYF.